Below, one T cell receptor (beta chain) is given with its context. The sample is drawn from a study of blood T cell repertoires in COVID-19. Study context: Samples taken during acute and convalescent COVID-19 were collected in the United States, Italy and Spain. Sources were T cells, B-cell-depleted T cells, or PBMCs; the material itself was cDNA or gDNA.

CDR1 is SGHDT, CDR2 YYEEEE, per germline. This CDR3 is built from 16 residues. The V gene lost 1 base and the J gene lost 6 bases, with 14 bases spanning the gap. In the authors' methods: Quantification of nucleated cells was approximated via reference gene primer amplification. Produced via immunoSEQ multiplex PCR; TCRdb's table is partial and in-frame only. V and J calls and clone size are those listed in that table; D and trimming were worked out from the DNA. The sample holds around 150,000 clones; 70% to 90% are singletons and the top ten take 1% to 1.2%. This TCR came from a man aged 35 to 55 with acute or convalescent COVID-19. The gene calls are TRBV5-6 and TRBJ1-6; D might be TRBD1 (6 bases). Sequencing used peripheral blood. CDR3 sequence: CASSLTGWSSNSPLHF. CDR3 bases: TGTGCCAGCAGCTTGACAGGGTGGAGTAGTAATTCACCCCTCCACTTT. Filled out from reference TRBV5-6 and TRBJ1-6, the complete variable domain reads DAGVTQSPTHLIKTRGQQVTLRCSPKSGHDTVSWYQQALGQGPQFIFQYYEEEERQRGNFPDRFSGHQFPNYSSELNVNALLLGDSALYLCASSLTGWSSNSPLHFGNGTRLTVT.